The next 12 T cell receptor beta chains were all read from a single sample in a study of cytomegalovirus exposure and HLA in healthy donors. 13 Jbeta primers and 60 Vbeta primers were used for the PCR. Clones were read by immunoSEQ multiplex PCR, and TCRdb kept only the in-frame ones, dropping some. The table lists about 64,000 clones, 65% to 90% of them singletons, with around 10% in the top ten. Sequenced material: PBMCs. All receptors derive from a female donor in good health and CMV-seronegative.

On this clone: This sample also contains other DNA sequences that code for the same CDR3. The gene calls are TRBV9 and TRBJ1-2, with TRBD1 matching over 11 bases. V trimming: 0 bases; J trimming: 5 bases; junction bases outside the gene matches: 6. The CDR3 is 16 residues long. Germline CDR1 reads SGDLS; CDR2 reads YYNGEE. CDR3 nucleotide sequence: TGTGCCAGCAGCGTAGGGGGGACAGGGGGTAAATATGGCTACACCTTC. It yields the protein CASSVGGTGGKYGYTF.

Here the CDR3 reads CASSLRQLNTEAFF. In DNA, the CDR3 is TGTGCCAGCAGCTTAAGACAGTTGAACACTGAAGCTTTCTTT. This chain links TRBV7-2 with TRBJ1-1, with D tentatively TRBD1 (5 bases). The CDR3 is 14 amino acids. Germline V CDR1 and CDR2: SGHTA, FQGNSA. With 2 bases removed from V and 0 bases from J, the gap between germline ends came to 7 bases.

V is TRBV27 and J is TRBJ2-5; perhaps TRBD2 as D (6 bases). The CDR3 is 15 amino acids. The V end was cut by 5 bases, the J end by 2 bases, with 15 bases between. From germline, CDR1 is MNHEY and CDR2 SMNVEV (reference sequence). The chain's CDR3 is CASSPGGRGQETQYF. As DNA, the CDR3 is TGTGCCAGCAGTCCTGGGGGGAGAGGACAAGAGACCCAGTACTTC.

As concerns this clone: Other DNA sequences from this sample encode an identical CDR3 as well. CDR3 coding DNA: TGTGCCAGCAGCTCGGTGCAGGGGGAGTACGGCTACACCTTC. Encoded protein: CASSSVQGEYGYTF. The rearrangement links TRBV11-2 to TRBJ1-2; TRBD1 agrees at 7 bases. V shed 4 bases, J shed 8 bases, and the junction held 10 bases outside the gene matches. This CDR3 comprises 14 residues. Germline values: CDR1 SGHAT, CDR2 FQNNGV. Based on the CDR3 plus reference TRBV11-2 and TRBJ1-2, the full variable domain is EAGVAQSPRYKIIEKRQSVAFWCNPISGHATLYWYQQILGQGPKLLIQFQNNGVVDDSQLPKDRFSAERLKGVDSTLKIQPAKLEDSAVYLCASSSVQGEYGYTFGSGTRLTVV.

This chain joins TRBV6-6 and TRBJ2-7; unclear D gene. The CDR3 contains 13 residues. Trimming removed 0 bases from V and 1 base from J, with 4 bases in between. The V gene's germline CDR1 is MNHNY and CDR2 SVGAGI (reference sequence). CDR3 protein: CASSYSESYEQYF. The CDR3 DNA reads TGTGCCAGCAGTTACTCGGAGTCCTACGAGCAGTACTTC.

This chain uses TRBV4-1 with TRBJ1-1; no clear D gene. CDR1 and CDR2 from the germline V gene are MGHRA and YSYEKL. This CDR3 has 13 amino acids. Trimming removed 8 bases from V and 0 bases from J, with 10 bases in between. The CDR3 spells CASSGTVNTEAFF. CDR3 nucleotide sequence: TGCGCCAGCTCCGGCACAGTGAACACTGAAGCTTTCTTT.

The J gene is TRBJ1-2, the V gene TRBV6-6; TRBD1 agrees at 10 bases. The germline gives CDR1 MNHNY, CDR2 SVGAGI (reference sequence). The V segment lost 4 bases and the J segment 4 bases; nucleotides outside the gene matches: 3. The CDR3 covers 14 residues. The CDR3 protein is CASSSDRGLYGYTF. The CDR3 nucleotides are TGTGCCAGCAGTTCCGACAGGGGGCTCTATGGCTACACCTTC.

The CDR3 reads CASRRDRGLNTEAFF. The CDR3 DNA reads as TGTGCCAGTAGACGCGACAGGGGTTTGAACACTGAAGCTTTCTTT. The genes are TRBV19 and TRBJ1-1, with TRBD1 identical over 8 bases. The V gene end was trimmed by 6 bases and the J gene end by 0 bases; junction bases not matched to a gene: 6. Germline V gene data show CDR1 as LNHDA and CDR2 as SQIVND (reference sequence). CDR3 length: 15 residues.

The chain couples TRBV4-3 to TRBJ2-3; D is undetermined. Deletions cut 0 bases from V and 4 bases from J, with 14 bases between. The CDR3 has 16 amino acids. Germline V gene sequence: CDR1 LGHNA, CDR2 YSLEER. The CDR3 here is CASSQDLSARPDTQYF. DNA of the CDR3: TGCGCCAGCAGCCAAGATCTCAGTGCCCGTCCAGATACGCAGTATTTT.

The genes are TRBV20-1 and TRBJ2-5; perhaps TRBD2 as D (6 bases). Germline lookup yields CDR1 DFQATT and CDR2 SNEGSKA (reference sequence). The CDR3 has 11 residues. Trimming shortened V by 6 bases and J by 5 bases, and 10 bases separated the two germline ends. This chain's CDR3 is CSAGDSETQYF. The CDR3 bases are TGCAGTGCCGGGGACTCGGAGACCCAGTACTTC.

The chain uses TRBV6-5 and TRBJ1-6; the D is unclear. CDR3 size: 15 residues. CDR1 and CDR2 (germline): MNHEY, SVGAGI. V lost 4 bases and J lost 8, with 15 bases in between. As DNA, the CDR3 is TGTGCCAGCAGTTCCTTCGGGGTCGGTGATTCACCCCTCCACTTT. This sequence encodes CASSSFGVGDSPLHF.

The chain uses TRBV11-2 and TRBJ1-2; the match to TRBD1 covers 8 bases. The CDR3 consists of 16 residues. Germline V gives CDR1 SGHAT, CDR2 FQNNGV. The V gene end was trimmed by 5 bases and the J gene end by 5 bases; junction bases not matched to a gene: 13. CDR3 protein: CASSHQGAPTPYGYTF. CDR3 nucleotides: TGTGCCAGCAGCCACCAGGGGGCTCCGACCCCTTATGGCTACACCTTC.